Listed here is a single TCR beta chain. What it binds is unknown. The data derive from a study of T cell clonotyping in hematopoietic cell transplantation. Background on the study: Cytoreduction preceded collection of pretransplant recipient samples.

The study's findings and limits: Without cell sorting, CD4 versus CD8 contributions remain unresolved.

Time point denoted: recipient sample about 28 days before transplant, after cytoreduction. Data came from immunoSEQ multiplex PCR; TCRdb stores just in-frame clones and leaves some out. The top ten hold roughly 1.8% of the sample, which has tens of thousands of clones, less than 96% seen once. The source is a woman in her forties or fifties with acute myeloid leukemia. Some clones in this sample may be carry-over from other donors' samples. Material: peripheral blood mononuclear cells, obtained before stem cell transplant.

DNA for the CDR3: TGCGCCAGCAGTGGACGAGAGACCCAGTACTTC. Translation: CASSGRETQYF. V gene TRBV10-1 combines with J gene TRBJ2-5, with D unclear. Germline CDR1 is WNHNN and CDR2 is SYGVQD (reference sequence). CDR3 length equals 11 residues. Trimming cost V 4 bases and J 4 bases, with 4 bases left between them.